The 7 T cell receptor beta chains reported below all come from one sample, sequenced in a study of T-cell memory formation after mild COVID-19. TCRdb used MiXCR to reprocess the 5' RACE reads, holding one entry per CDR3 protein. The sample yields about 190,000 distinct CDR3 sequences, 15% to 20% seen once. The sequencing input was PBMCs or a T cell subset sorted from them (not recorded which). The receptors originated from an adult woman who had mild COVID-19 (a few samples of this study predate the infection). Cell type and time point are not known.

The V gene is TRBV12-3 or TRBV12-4, the J gene TRBJ1-5; TRBD1 matches 8 bases. CDR3 size: 15 residues. V was pared by 1 base and J by 3 bases, with 2 bases of the junction left unmatched. Here the CDR3 DNA reads TGTGCCAGCAGTTTAGGGACAGGGTCCAATCAGCCCCAGCATTTT. Encoded protein: CASSLGTGSNQPQHF.

This clonotype was seen more than once but under ten times. V and J are TRBV5-6 and TRBJ1-5; no clear D gene. Trimming pared 1 base from V and 6 bases from J, leaving 5 bases between. Looked up from germline, CDR1 is SGHDT and CDR2 is YYEEEE. The CDR3 has 12 residues. Written as DNA, the CDR3 is TGTGCCAGCAGCTTGTGGGGTCAGCCCCAGCATTTT. Its translation is CASSLWGQPQHF.

The chain combines TRBV12-3 or TRBV12-4 with TRBJ1-5, with 9 bases fitting TRBD1. The CDR3 contains 15 residues. With V trimmed by 6 bases and J by 4 bases, 7 bases remained unmatched. CDR3 in amino acids: CASSQQGAANQPQHF. DNA of the CDR3: TGTGCCAGCAGCCAACAGGGGGCCGCGAATCAGCCCCAGCATTTT.

The CDR3 nucleotides are TGTGCCAGCAGTCCCCTGGGTAACTATGGCTACACCTTC. It codes for CASSPLGNYGYTF. This chain uses TRBV12-3 or TRBV12-4 with TRBJ1-2; D gene ambiguous. Trimming cost V 5 bases and J 1 base, with 8 bases left between them. The CDR3 is 13 residues long.

This clonotype was counted between two and nine times. V and J are TRBV20-1 and TRBJ2-7, with D unclear. This CDR3 is built from 15 residues. The V and J ends lost 5 bases and 2 bases respectively, with 19 bases between them. Germline V gene sequence: CDR1 DFQATT, CDR2 SNEGSKA (reference sequence). Written as DNA, the CDR3 is TGCAGTGCTCCCCCGTCCGGGCTAGGGCCCTACGAGCAGTACTTC. Protein product: CSAPPSGLGPYEQYF.

The chain joins TRBV3-1 to TRBJ2-7, with no clear D. The germline CDR1 and CDR2 sequences are LGHDT and YNNKEL (reference sequence). The CDR3 has 14 residues. V was shortened by 0 bases and J by 4 bases, with 10 bases between the two germline ends. CDR3 DNA: TGTGCCAGCAGCCAAGATCTGCGACTGTACGAGCAGTACTTC. This gives the protein CASSQDLRLYEQYF.

This clonotype appeared many times. The chain combines TRBV5-1 with TRBJ2-7, with D perhaps matching TRBD2 (5 bases). From germline, CDR1 is SGHRS and CDR2 YFSETQ. V dropped 0 bases and J dropped 0 bases, with 22 bases sitting between them. This CDR3 has 19 residues. The CDR3 here is CASSLVYGSRTTDSYEQYF. CDR3 in DNA: TGCGCCAGCAGCTTGGTTTATGGGAGCCGAACTACCGACTCCTACGAGCAGTACTTC. Complete variable domain (other parts from reference TRBV5-1 and TRBJ2-7): KAGVTQTPRYLIKTRGQQVTLSCSPISGHRSVSWYQQTPGQGLQFLFEYFSETQRNKGNFPGRFSGRQFSNSRSEMNVSTLELGDSALYLCASSLVYGSRTTDSYEQYFGPGTRLTVT.